A selection of T cell receptor beta chains follows, all from one sample in a study of blood T cell repertoires in COVID-19. Sequencing used immunoSEQ multiplex PCR; TCRdb keeps in-frame clones, though not all of them. The sample comprises around 140,000 clones, approximately 89% of which are singletons, and about an eighth rests with the top ten. What was sequenced was peripheral blood. The receptors derive from a woman in her sixties or seventies with COVID-19, enrolled during active disease. CDR3s include the opening cysteine and the closing phenylalanine or tryptophan. A D gene is named only where the DNA matches it firmly.

J gene: TRBJ1-6
D gene: .
V gene: TRBV2
CDR3 DNA: TGTGCCAGCAGTGAACCCCCATGGGCCAGCTATAATTCACCCCTCCACTTT
CDR3 protein: CASSEPPWASYNSPLHF

J gene: TRBJ2-6
D gene: TRBD1
V gene: TRBV2
CDR3 DNA: TGTGCCAGCAGCCTTCTAAACAGGGGGCTAGGTGGGGCCAACGTCCTGACTTTC
CDR3 protein: CASSLLNRGLGGANVLTF

J gene: TRBJ2-2
D gene: .
V gene: TRBV5-5
CDR3 DNA: TGTGCCAGCAGCTCGCCGGGTTACGGGGAGCTGTTTTTT
CDR3 protein: CASSSPGYGELFF

J gene: TRBJ2-4
D gene: TRBD2
V gene: TRBV19
CDR3 DNA: TGTGCCAGTAGTAACCGGGAGGGAGAGAAAAACATTCAGTACTTC
CDR3 protein: CASSNREGEKNIQYF

J gene: TRBJ2-2
D gene: TRBD2
V gene: TRBV2
CDR3 DNA: TGTGCCGGAAGGAAGAGAGCGGGGGACACCGGGGAGCTGTTTTTT
CDR3 protein: CAGRKRAGDTGELFF

J gene: TRBJ1-5
D gene: .
V gene: TRBV28
CDR3 DNA: TGTGCCAGCAGCTTCACAGGTGATAGCAATCAGCCCCAGCATTTT
CDR3 protein: CASSFTGDSNQPQHF

J gene: TRBJ1-5
D gene: .
V gene: TRBV2
CDR3 DNA: TGTGCCAGCAGTCCTCCACCTAGGGGTCAGCCCCAGCATTTT
CDR3 protein: CASSPPPRGQPQHF

J gene: TRBJ2-2
D gene: .
V gene: TRBV15
CDR3 DNA: TGTGCCACCAGCAGAGCGGGGGGCAGGGCACGAGAGCTGTTTTTT
CDR3 protein: CATSRAGGRARELFF

J gene: TRBJ2-3
D gene: TRBD2
V gene: TRBV27
CDR3 DNA: TGTGCCAGCAGTTCCCTGACTAGCTCTAGCACAGATACGCAGTATTTT
CDR3 protein: CASSSLTSSSTDTQYF

J gene: TRBJ2-5
D gene: TRBD2
V gene: TRBV5-1
CDR3 DNA: TGCGCCAGCAGCTTCTTTAGCGGGGAGACCCAGTACTTC
CDR3 protein: CASSFFSGETQYF

J gene: TRBJ1-4
D gene: .
V gene: TRBV18
CDR3 DNA: TGTGCCAGCTCACTCGAACGGGTTGCTAATGAAAAACTGTTTTTT
CDR3 protein: CASSLERVANEKLFF

J gene: TRBJ1-3
D gene: .
V gene: TRBV5-6
CDR3 DNA: TGTGCCAGCAGCTTGGCCACAGGAGCAGGAAACACCATATATTTT
CDR3 protein: CASSLATGAGNTIYF